The table lists the clone carrying this TCR beta chain with many counts. Unique molecular identifiers were used to barcode this TCRbeta library. Each CDR3 protein gets one entry after TCRdb re-called the PCR reads with MiXCR. The table has approximately 390,000 distinct CDR3 sequences, approximately 11% seen once. These data originate in a study of T-cell reconstitution after alpha-beta-depleted transplantation in children. Germline CDR1 SQVTM, CDR2 ANQGSEA. The CDR3 is 13 amino acids. V lost 6 bases and J lost 4; bases outside the gene matches: 5. The V call is TRBV29-1, the J call TRBJ2-1, with 8 bases matching TRBD2. This clonotype was sampled from a human donor who donated a stem cell graft to a child with acute myeloid leukemia. This specimen consisted of PBMCs from the stem cell graft donor, obtained from the stem cell graft. CDR3 nucleotides: TGCAGCGTGCGGAGCGGGGGTTACAATGAGCAGTTCTTC. Protein product: CSVRSGGYNEQFF.